This T cell receptor (beta chain) comes out of a study of cytomegalovirus exposure and HLA in healthy donors. Sequencing was performed with immunoSEQ multiplex PCR; in TCRdb, only in-frame clones are kept and a portion is missing. The sample contains some 260,000 clones, around 90% of which appear only once. As to this clone: What it recognizes is unknown.

Study observations and caveats: There were a few CMV-associated chains whose specificity for CMV antigens was confirmed in vitro.

The CDR3 sequence is 15 residues long. CDR1 and CDR2 from the germline V gene are SEHNR and FQNEAQ (reference sequence). Trimming took 4 bases from V and 1 from J; bases not matched to a gene: 3. The specimen was PBMCs. The rearrangement uses TRBV7-9 and TRBJ2-1; 8 bases are shared with TRBD1. This receptor was taken from a young woman in good health and CMV-seronegative. Written as DNA, the CDR3 is TGTGCCAGCAGCTCCCGGGACAGGTCCTACAATGAGCAGTTCTTC. It yields the protein CASSSRDRSYNEQFF.